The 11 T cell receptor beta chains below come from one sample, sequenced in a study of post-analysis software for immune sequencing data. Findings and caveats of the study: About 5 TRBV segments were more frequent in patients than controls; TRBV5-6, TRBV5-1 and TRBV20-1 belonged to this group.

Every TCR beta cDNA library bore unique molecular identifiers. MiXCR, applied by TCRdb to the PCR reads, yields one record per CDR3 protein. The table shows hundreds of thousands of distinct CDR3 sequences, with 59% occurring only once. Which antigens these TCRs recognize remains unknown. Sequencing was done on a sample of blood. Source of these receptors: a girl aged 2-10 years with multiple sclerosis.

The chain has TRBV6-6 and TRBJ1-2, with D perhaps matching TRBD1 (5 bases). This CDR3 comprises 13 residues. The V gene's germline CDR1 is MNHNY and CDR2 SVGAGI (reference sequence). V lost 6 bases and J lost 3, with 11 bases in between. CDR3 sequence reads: CASRPGGDYGYTF. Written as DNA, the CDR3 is TGTGCCAGCAGGCCCGGGGGAGACTATGGCTACACCTTC.

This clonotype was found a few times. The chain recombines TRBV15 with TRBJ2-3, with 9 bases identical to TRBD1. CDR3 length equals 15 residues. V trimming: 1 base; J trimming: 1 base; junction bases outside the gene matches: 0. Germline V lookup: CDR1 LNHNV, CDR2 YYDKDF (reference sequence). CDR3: CATSRGQGGTDTQYF. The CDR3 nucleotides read TGTGCCACCAGCAGAGGACAGGGGGGCACAGATACGCAGTATTTT. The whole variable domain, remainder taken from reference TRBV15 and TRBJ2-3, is DAMVIQNPRYQVTQFGKPVTLSCSQTLNHNVMYWYQQKSSQAPKLLFHYYDKDFNNEADTPDNFQSRRPNTSFCFLDIRSPGLGDTAMYLCATSRGQGGTDTQYFGPGTRLTVL.

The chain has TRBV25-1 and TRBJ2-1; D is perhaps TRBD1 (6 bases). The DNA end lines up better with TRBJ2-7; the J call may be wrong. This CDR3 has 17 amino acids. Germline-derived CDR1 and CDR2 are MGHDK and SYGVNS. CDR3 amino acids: CASSARQAQSSYNEQYF. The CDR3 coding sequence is TGTGCCAGCAGTGCTAGACAGGCTCAGAGCTCCTACAATGAGCAGTACTTC.

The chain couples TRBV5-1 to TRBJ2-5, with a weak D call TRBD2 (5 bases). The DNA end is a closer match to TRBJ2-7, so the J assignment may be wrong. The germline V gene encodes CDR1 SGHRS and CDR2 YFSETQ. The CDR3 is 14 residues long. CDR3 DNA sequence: TGCGCCAGCAGCCTGGGGTTGAGGGCTGACGAGCAGTACTTC. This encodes CASSLGLRADEQYF.

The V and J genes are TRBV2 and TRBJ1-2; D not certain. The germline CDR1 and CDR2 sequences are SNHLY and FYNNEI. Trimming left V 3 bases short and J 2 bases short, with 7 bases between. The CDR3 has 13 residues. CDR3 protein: CASSDLRNYGYTF. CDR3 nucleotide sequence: TGTGCCAGCAGTGATCTAAGAAACTATGGCTACACCTTC. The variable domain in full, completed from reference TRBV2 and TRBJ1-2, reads EPEVTQTPSHQVTQMGQEVILRCVPISNHLYFYWYRQILGQKVEFLVSFYNNEISEKSEIFDDQFSVERPDGSNFTLKIRSTKLEDSAMYFCASSDLRNYGYTFGSGTRLTVV.

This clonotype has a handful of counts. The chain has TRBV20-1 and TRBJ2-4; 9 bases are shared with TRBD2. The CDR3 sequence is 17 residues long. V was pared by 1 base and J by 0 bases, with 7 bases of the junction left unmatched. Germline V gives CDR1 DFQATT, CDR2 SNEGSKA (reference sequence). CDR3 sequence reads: CSARVLAGSLAKNIQYF. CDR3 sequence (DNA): TGCAGTGCTAGAGTGCTAGCGGGGTCTTTAGCCAAAAACATTCAGTACTTC.

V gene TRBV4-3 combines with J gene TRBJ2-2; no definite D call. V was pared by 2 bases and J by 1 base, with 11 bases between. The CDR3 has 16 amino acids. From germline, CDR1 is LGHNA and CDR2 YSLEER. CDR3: CASSQSTSRNTGELFF. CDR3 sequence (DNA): TGCGCCAGCAGCCAAAGCACTTCTAGGAACACCGGGGAGCTGTTTTTT.

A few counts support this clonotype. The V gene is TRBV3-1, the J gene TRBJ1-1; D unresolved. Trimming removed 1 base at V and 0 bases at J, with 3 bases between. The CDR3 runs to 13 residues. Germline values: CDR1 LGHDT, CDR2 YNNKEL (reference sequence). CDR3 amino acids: CASSQGLNTEAFF. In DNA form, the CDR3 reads TGTGCCAGCAGCCAAGGTTTGAACACTGAAGCTTTCTTT.

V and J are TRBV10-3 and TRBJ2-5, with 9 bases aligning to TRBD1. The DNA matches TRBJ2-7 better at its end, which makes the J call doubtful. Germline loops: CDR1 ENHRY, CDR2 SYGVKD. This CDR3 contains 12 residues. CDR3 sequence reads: CAIKGQGDEQYF. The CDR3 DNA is TGTGCCATCAAGGGACAGGGCGACGAGCAGTACTTC.

The CDR3 bases are TGTGCCACCAGTGGTAGCGGGGGGGGATTCTACAATGAGCAGTTCTTC. The encoded protein is CATSGSGGGFYNEQFF. This chain links TRBV24-1 with TRBJ2-1; 11 bases align to TRBD2. V shed 5 bases, J shed 3 bases, and the junction held 5 bases outside the gene matches. Germline loops: CDR1 KGHDR, CDR2 SFDVKD. CDR3 length: 16 residues.

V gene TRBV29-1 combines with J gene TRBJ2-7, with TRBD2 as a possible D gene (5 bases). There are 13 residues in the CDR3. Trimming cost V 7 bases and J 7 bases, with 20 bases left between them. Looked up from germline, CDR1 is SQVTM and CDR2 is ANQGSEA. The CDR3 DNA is TGCAGCGGGAACCTGCTAGACTACAATGAGCAGTACTTC. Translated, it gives CSGNLLDYNEQYF.